This TCR beta chain was documented in a study of T cells in Graves' hyperthyroidism and ophthalmopathy. Researchers took RNA transcripts and amplified the TCR beta CDR3 regions from them. TCR CDR3 regions were first amplified by RT-PCR with HTBI primers. MiXCR, run by TCRdb on the multiplex PCR reads, gives a single entry per CDR3 protein. Of roughly 570,000 distinct CDR3 sequences listed, roughly 46% are singletons. Calling Graves' hyperthyroidism stable meant ophthalmopathy did not progress within 18 months. Diagnoses were made from clinical symptoms, serum measures (thyroxine and TRAb), thyroid ultrasound and orbital computed tomography. This clonotype was counted many times. Germline loops: CDR1 DFQATT, CDR2 SNEGSKA (reference sequence). The germline V and J ends were trimmed by 5 bases and 6 bases, with 11 bases remaining between them. The CDR3 extends over 11 amino acids.

Sample: peripheral blood or thyroid tissue (not recorded which). The chain carries TRBV20-1 and TRBJ2-7; possibly TRBD1 or TRBD2 for D (5 bases each). This receptor was obtained from a woman aged 18 to 35 with Graves' hyperthyroidism. CDR3 loop: CSAPEGIEQYF. CDR3 nucleotides: TGCAGTGCTCCCGAGGGGATCGAGCAGTACTTC.